This T cell receptor beta chain appears in the sequencing data of a study of neurological immune-mediated disorders (dated by TCRdb to about 2019). Background for the entire study: Peripheral blood TCR-beta repertoires from HTLV-I-associated myelopathy (HAM/TSP) patients, multiple sclerosis patients and healthy controls were compared by UMI-based sequencing. The approximately 110 TCR-beta libraries included longitudinal samples, technical triplicates and paired sorted CD4+ and CD8+ T-cell subsets alongside PBMC samples. The cohort was made up of some 70 subjects, consisting of some 14 HAM/TSP patients, 35 or so multiple sclerosis patients and 20 healthy controls.

cDNA was synthesized by template-switch 5'RACE using a primer with a 10-nucleotide random unique molecular identifier that tagged each TCR transcript. Over 170 million TCR-beta sequences, covering 15-18 subjects, were produced in each sequencing run. The RNeasy kit was used for extraction of total RNA. TCR-beta VDJ regions were amplified with primers for the TCR constant region and the 5'RACE anchor, using the KAPA Real-time Library Amplification kit. Sample indexes and Illumina adaptors were added in a first PCR, after which library yield was increased in a second PCR. After purification with Ampure beads, the TCR product of roughly 650 bp was size-selected on a 2% E-gel SizeSelection system. Library quality was checked on a Bioanalyzer, concentration was measured with Qubit, and libraries were quantified with the Kapa Library Quantification kit before pooling. Paired-end 2 x 150 bp sequencing of the libraries was performed on an Illumina HiSeq 2500. To increase sequence diversity, about 25-30% phiX was spiked into each library pool. In the authors' own workflow: The UMI-based MiGEC pipeline processed quality-filtered reads and removed over 90% of raw TCR sequences during error correction. VDJ genes were aligned to IMGT germline references, and clonotypes were defined by unique CDR3 amino acid sequence plus V-J genes. VDJtools evaluated clonal expansion, Shannon diversity and CDR3 relatedness (CalcPairwiseDistances, ClusterSamples); CLCbio workbench built phylogenetic trees. Expanded clones were defined as having at least 8 unique UMIs, based on coefficient-of-variation modelling across technical triplicates. TCRdb itself trimmed the public reads at Q25 with fastp, ran MiXCR and retained productive beta chains. Merged by CDR3 protein, the rows form single entries marked with the most common genes and DNA. The V and J calls, along with clone size, are taken from TCRdb and not from the paper's own processing. The table for this sample lists roughly 17,000 distinct CDR3 sequences; approximately 8.7% of them were counted only once. Around 40% of the sample comes from the top ten.

General findings and caveats noted by the study authors: No identical CDR3 amino acid sequences were shared among expanded clones across subjects, suggesting private TCR-beta repertoires in all groups. TCR clonal expansion was highest in HAM/TSP patients and lowest in MS patients, with MS patients falling below even healthy controls.

CDR1 and CDR2 are drawn from the germline V gene (reference sequence): MNHEY, SMNVEV. V lost 5 bases and J lost 4 bases, and the count of bases not matched to a germline gene is 7. The cysteine opens and the phenylalanine closes a CDR3 of 15 amino acids. Kept here is only the CDR3 DNA, which spans 45 bases and is read in frame from base 1. This clonotype was counted ten times or more. What this receptor recognizes is not known. Base qualities are not at hand, and no much larger clone is one base apart. The healthy controls were volunteers from a blood bank in Maryland, USA. TCR libraries for sorted subsets were made from some 1 million sorted CD4+ or CD8+ T cells. Peripheral blood underwent Ficoll-Hypaque density gradient centrifugation to isolate PBMCs, which were then cryopreserved in liquid nitrogen. The study also sequenced paired sorted CD4+ and CD8+ subsets from healthy controls, HAM/TSP patients and MS patients.

The sequenced sample consisted of CD8+ T cells from blood. The chain couples TRBV27 to TRBJ1-5, with 8 bases aligning to TRBD1. The receptor comes from a man aged 50 or older in good health. The CDR3 corresponds to CASSRRGPGNQPQHF. The DNA sequence is as follows: TGTGCCAGCAGTCGCAGGGGGCCCGGTAATCAGCCCCAGCATTTT.